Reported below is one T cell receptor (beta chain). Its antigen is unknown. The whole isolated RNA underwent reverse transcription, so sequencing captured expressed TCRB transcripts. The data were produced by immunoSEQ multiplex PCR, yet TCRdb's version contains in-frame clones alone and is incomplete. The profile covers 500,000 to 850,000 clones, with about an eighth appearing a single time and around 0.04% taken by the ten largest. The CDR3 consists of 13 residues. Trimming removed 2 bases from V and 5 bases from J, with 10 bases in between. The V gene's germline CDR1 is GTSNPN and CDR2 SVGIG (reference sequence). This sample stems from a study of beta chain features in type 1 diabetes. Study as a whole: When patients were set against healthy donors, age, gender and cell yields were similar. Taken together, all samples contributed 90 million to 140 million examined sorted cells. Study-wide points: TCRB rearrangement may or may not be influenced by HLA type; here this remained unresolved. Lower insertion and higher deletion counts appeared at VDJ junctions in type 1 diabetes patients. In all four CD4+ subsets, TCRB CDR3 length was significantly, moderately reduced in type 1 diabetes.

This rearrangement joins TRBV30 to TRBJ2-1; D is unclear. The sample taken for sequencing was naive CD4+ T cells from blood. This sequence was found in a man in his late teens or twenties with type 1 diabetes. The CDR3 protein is CAWSMTPDNEQFF. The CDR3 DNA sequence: TGTGCCTGGAGTATGACTCCTGACAATGAGCAGTTCTTC.